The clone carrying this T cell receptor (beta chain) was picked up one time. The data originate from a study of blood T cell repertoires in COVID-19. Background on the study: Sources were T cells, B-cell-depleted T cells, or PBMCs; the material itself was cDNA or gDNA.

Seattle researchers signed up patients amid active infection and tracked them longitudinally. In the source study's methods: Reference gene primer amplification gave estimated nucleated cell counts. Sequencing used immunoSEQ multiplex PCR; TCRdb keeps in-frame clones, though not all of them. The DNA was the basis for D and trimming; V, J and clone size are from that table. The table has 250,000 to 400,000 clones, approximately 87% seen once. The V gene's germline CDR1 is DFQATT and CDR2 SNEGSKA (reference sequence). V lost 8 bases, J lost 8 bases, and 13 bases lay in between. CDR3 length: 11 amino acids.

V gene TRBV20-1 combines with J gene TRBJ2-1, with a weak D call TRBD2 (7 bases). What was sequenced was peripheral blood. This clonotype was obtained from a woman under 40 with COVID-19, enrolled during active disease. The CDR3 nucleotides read TGCAGTTTCGAGGGGGGGGATGAGCAGTTCTTC. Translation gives CSFEGGDEQFF.